Sequencing of this T cell receptor beta chain was carried out in a study of beta chain features in type 1 diabetes (dated by TCRdb to the late 2010s). For the wider study: Mean age, gender distribution, total cell number and subset yield did not differ between patients and healthy donors. A total of roughly 98,000,000 sorted cells were examined across all samples, and a strong correlation was observed between cell number per subset and RNA yield. In the study, recently diagnosed type 1 diabetes patients and matched healthy donors were compared on the TCRB repertoires of their sorted circulating CD4+ T cell subsets. Regulatory and stem cell-like memory subsets were isolated from only 8 patients and roughly 8 healthy donors, whereas naive and central memory subsets came from all 30 or so donors. What the study reported, not specific to this receptor: Sequencing cDNA rather than genomic DNA could over-represent highly expressing activated cells, although activation and CD3 levels did not differ between groups. Shorter templates might be favored by PCR, yet because patient and control samples were amplified and corrected together, any such skew would affect both groups equally. In all four CD4+ subsets, TCRB CDR3 length was moderately but significantly shorter in type 1 diabetes patients. Naive, central memory and regulatory TCRB repertoires appeared to be more alike among patients than among healthy donors. At VDJ recombination sites, type 1 diabetes patients had fewer insertions and more deleted nucleotides, which implies abnormalities in thymic rearrangement. Because small numbers of individuals were included in the HLA sub-analyses, any influence of HLA type on TCRB rearrangement was left unresolved.

The entire isolated RNA was reverse transcribed using the High Capacity cDNA Reverse Transcription Kit, and thus expressed TCRB transcripts were sequenced. Deep immunoSEQ sequencing was performed on naive, central memory and regulatory T cell samples, with an average of roughly 3.3 million total reads per sample. Sorted cells were lysed in RLT buffer, and RNA was extracted using DNase-treated RNeasy Micro or Mini kits according to cell number. Each cell subset was processed separately to prevent cross-contamination, with patient and healthy donor samples processed together. TCRB sequences were amplified from cDNA with the immunoSEQ multiplex PCR, producing 87-bp fragments spanning the CDR3 region. Sequencing of the amplicons was done on the Illumina HiSeq platform. On the study's bioinformatics: Synthetic template baselines were used to correct PCR bias computationally, reads within Hamming distance 2 were collapsed together, and singletons that could not be merged were discarded. Reads were aligned against IMGT to assign V, D and J genes, CDR3 length and insertions or deletions at six rearrangement sites. Within each subset, clonotype counts were normalized to the number of sorted cells before true diversity and Gini coefficients were calculated with the tcR R package. The overlap coefficient, calculated on TCRB nucleotide sequences, was used to measure repertoire sharing. Out-of-frame TCRB sequences from naive cells were analyzed as a proxy for the pre-selection repertoire. Not all clones reach the TCRdb copy of this immuneACCESS table, which keeps in-frame sequences only. Checked studies attribute under half of the gap to unresolved V genes and leave the rest unexplained. Clone size and V and J calls were adopted from that table, with D and trimming inferred from the DNA. This sample comprises roughly 700,000 clones, roughly 13% of them detected only once. Of the sample, about 0.02% falls within the top ten clones.

Each donor gave one peripheral blood draw, approximately 110 mL on average, collected into heparinised tubes. A BD FACSAria II and a panel including CD45RO, CCR7, CD25, CD127, CD95 and CD27 were used to sort naive, central memory, regulatory and stem cell-like memory CD4+ T cells. All sorted populations exceeded 95% purity. PBMCs were isolated immediately by Lymphoprep density gradient centrifugation and stained directly without culture. So that batch effects would be minimized, each experiment stained and sorted samples in pairs, pairing one healthy donor with one patient. CDR1 and CDR2, looked up from the germline V gene, are ENHRY and SYGVKD. Trimming removed 4 bases from V and 0 bases from J, leaving 13 bases between the germline ends. The CDR3 starts with the cysteine, ends with the phenylalanine, and has 15 residues. Only the CDR3 part of the read is kept: 45 bases, read in frame from the first base.

This clone came up a few times. No antigen is known for it. Base qualities were left out, and no much larger clone turns up one base away. The clonotype originates from a man aged 18 to 30 with type 1 diabetes. The rearranged segments are TRBV10-3 and TRBJ2-7, with the D segment identity uncertain. The specimen sequenced was naive CD4+ T cells from blood. Per the publication, the cell subset or site label means: true naive CD4+ T cells. The nucleotide sequence reads TGTGCCATCAGTGGGCAGCCTTCGAGCTCCTACGAGCAGTACTTC. This yields the protein CAISGQPSSSYEQYF.